Included here is one T cell receptor beta chain sequence, with context. Its cognate antigen is unknown. The V and J ends lost 2 bases and 0 bases respectively, with 11 bases between them. CDR1 is PRHDT, CDR2 FYEKMQ, per germline (reference sequence). CDR3 length: 16 residues. These data belong to a study of T cells in Graves' hyperthyroidism and ophthalmopathy. Findings and limits, study-wide: Most clonotypes expanded in thyroid above 0.001 were likewise present in blood. A 13 V-J model separated ophthalmopathy from stable hyperthyroidism.

The CDR3 regions of TCR beta were amplified from RNA transcripts. When the TCR CDR3 underwent first-round RT-PCR, the HTBI primer set was used. Each CDR3 protein is one row after TCRdb ran MiXCR on the multiplex PCR reads. Here the sample spans nearly 250,000 distinct CDR3 sequences, approximately 16% being singletons. Subjects with ophthalmopathy showed a Clinical Activity Score no lower than 3, a NOSPECS grade no lower than 4, and a duration shorter than 3 months. The sample was blood. This sequence joins TRBV13 and TRBJ1-3; perhaps TRBD1 as D (5 bases). This receptor was identified in a woman in her late teens or twenties with Graves' ophthalmopathy. In DNA form, the CDR3 reads TGTGCCAGCAGCTTACCGGGACGTATCTCTGGAAACACCATATATTTT. This translates into CASSLPGRISGNTIYF. Full variable domain (rest looked up from reference TRBV13 and TRBJ1-3): AAGVIQSPRHLIKEKRETATLKCYPIPRHDTVYWYQQGPGQDPQFLISFYEKMQSDKGSIPDRFSAQQFSDYHSELNMSSLELGDSALYFCASSLPGRISGNTIYFGEGSWLTVV.